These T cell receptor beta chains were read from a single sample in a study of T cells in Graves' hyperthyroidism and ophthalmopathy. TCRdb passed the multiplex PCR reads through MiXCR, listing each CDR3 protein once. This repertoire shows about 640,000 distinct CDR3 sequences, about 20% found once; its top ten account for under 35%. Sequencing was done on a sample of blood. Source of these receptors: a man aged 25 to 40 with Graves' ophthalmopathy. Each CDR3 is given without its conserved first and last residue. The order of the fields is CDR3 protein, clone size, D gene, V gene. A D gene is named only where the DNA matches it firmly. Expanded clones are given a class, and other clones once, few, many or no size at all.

CDR3: SARQTQTDTQY
size: NA
D: NA
V: TRBV20-1

CDR3: SVDWLDGYT
size: NA
D: NA
V: TRBV29-1

CDR3: ASSLRGLASEQF
size: NA
D: TRBD2
V: TRBV7-9

CDR3: ASSPGPILGELF
size: NA
D: NA
V: TRBV18

CDR3: ASSFEGGTDTQY
size: NA
D: NA
V: TRBV28

CDR3: SARIGGNRQPQH
size: NA
D: NA
V: TRBV20-1

CDR3: ASSWDASSYEQY
size: few
D: NA
V: TRBV6-5

CDR3: ASSVEWGEQF
size: NA
D: NA
V: TRBV9

CDR3: ASSLSRENTEAF
size: many
D: NA
V: TRBV12-3/TRBV12-4

CDR3: ASSIGAGRGIPEAF
size: NA
D: NA
V: TRBV19

CDR3: SAWTSVYNEQF
size: many
D: TRBD2
V: TRBV20-1

CDR3: ASSLGLAGTKSEQF
size: few
D: NA
V: TRBV7-9

CDR3: ASSSQYPPLGRDNSPLH
size: NA
D: NA
V: TRBV28

CDR3: ASSFLAGAEETQY
size: NA
D: TRBD2
V: TRBV5-1

CDR3: ASSFKVAGPTDTQY
size: many
D: NA
V: TRBV27

CDR3: ASSLYPNKQGLFVYEQY
size: NA
D: NA
V: TRBV28

CDR3: ATSTEAGGYT
size: NA
D: NA
V: TRBV15

CDR3: ASSLATGQGAIRSPLH
size: NA
D: TRBD1
V: TRBV12-3/TRBV12-4

CDR3: ASSLPISGTSGYEQY
size: NA
D: TRBD2
V: TRBV11-2

CDR3: ASSLRVLAGVHEQY
size: many
D: TRBD2
V: TRBV11-2

CDR3: ASSLAVPAGSSYNEQF
size: few
D: NA
V: TRBV5-6

CDR3: ASSQDPASRYEQY
size: many
D: NA
V: TRBV3-1

CDR3: ASSQYSSNQPQH
size: few
D: NA
V: TRBV4-1

CDR3: ASSEREGLKLF
size: few
D: NA
V: TRBV6-1

CDR3: ASSLQNRENIQY
size: NA
D: NA
V: TRBV28

CDR3: ASSLFLLEQGVYEQY
size: few
D: NA
V: TRBV5-1

CDR3: ASSPGRQGARGTQY
size: few
D: NA
V: TRBV12-3/TRBV12-4

CDR3: ASSLAEGLYNEQF
size: NA
D: NA
V: TRBV7-9

CDR3: ASSYKAVAGVWEQF
size: NA
D: TRBD2
V: TRBV6-5

CDR3: AKAGPPPDTQY
size: NA
D: NA
V: TRBV7-9

CDR3: ASSQRDLAYEQY
size: many
D: NA
V: TRBV11-2

CDR3: ASSLATGGQY
size: many
D: NA
V: TRBV11-2

CDR3: SADRNGYT
size: NA
D: NA
V: TRBV29-1